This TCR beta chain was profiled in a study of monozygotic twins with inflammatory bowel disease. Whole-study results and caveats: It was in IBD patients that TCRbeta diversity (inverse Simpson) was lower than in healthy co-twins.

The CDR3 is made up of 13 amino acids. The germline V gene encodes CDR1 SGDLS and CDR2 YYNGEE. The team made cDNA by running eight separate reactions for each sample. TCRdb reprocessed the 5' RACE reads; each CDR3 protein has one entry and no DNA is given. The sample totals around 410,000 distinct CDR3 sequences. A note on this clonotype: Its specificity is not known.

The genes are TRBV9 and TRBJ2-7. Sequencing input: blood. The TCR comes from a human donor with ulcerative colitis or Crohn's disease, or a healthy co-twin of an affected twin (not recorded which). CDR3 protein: CASSVEGFDEQYF.